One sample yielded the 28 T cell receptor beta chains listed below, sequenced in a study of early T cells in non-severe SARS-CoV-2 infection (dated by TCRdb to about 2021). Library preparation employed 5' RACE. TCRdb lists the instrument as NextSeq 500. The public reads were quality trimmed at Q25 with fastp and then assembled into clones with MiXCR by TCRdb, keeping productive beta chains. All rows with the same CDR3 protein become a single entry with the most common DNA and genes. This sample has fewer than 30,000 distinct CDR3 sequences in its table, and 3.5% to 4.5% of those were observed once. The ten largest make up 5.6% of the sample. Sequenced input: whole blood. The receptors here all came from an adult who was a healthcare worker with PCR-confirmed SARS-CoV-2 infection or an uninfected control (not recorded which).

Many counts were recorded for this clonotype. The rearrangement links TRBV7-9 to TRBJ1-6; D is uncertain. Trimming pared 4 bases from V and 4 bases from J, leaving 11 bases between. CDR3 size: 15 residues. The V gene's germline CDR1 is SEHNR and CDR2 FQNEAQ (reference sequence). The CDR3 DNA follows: TGTGCCAGCAGCTCCGCCCGGAATTATAATTCACCCCTCCACTTT. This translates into CASSSARNYNSPLHF.

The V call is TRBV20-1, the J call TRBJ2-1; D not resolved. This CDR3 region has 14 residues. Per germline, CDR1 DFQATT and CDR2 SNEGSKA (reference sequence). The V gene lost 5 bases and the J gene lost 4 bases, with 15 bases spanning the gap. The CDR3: CSARTEDAYNEQFF. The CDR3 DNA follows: TGCAGTGCTCGTACAGAGGACGCATACAATGAGCAGTTCTTC.

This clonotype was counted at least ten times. DNA for the CDR3: TGTGCCAGCAGTCCCCCGGGACAGCTAAACTACGAGCAGTACTTC. This gives the protein CASSPPGQLNYEQYF. The rearrangement links TRBV28 to TRBJ2-7; 7 bases agree with TRBD1. The V and J ends lost 5 bases and 3 bases, in that order; junction bases with no gene match: 10. The CDR3 has 15 residues. In germline, CDR1 is MDHEN, CDR2 SYDVKM.

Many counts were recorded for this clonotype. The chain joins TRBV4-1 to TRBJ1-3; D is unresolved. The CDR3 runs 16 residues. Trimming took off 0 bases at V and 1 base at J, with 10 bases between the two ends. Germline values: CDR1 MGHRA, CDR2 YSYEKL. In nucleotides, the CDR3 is TGCGCCAGCAGCCAAGAGGAACAAATTTCTGGAAACACCATATATTTT. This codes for CASSQEEQISGNTIYF.

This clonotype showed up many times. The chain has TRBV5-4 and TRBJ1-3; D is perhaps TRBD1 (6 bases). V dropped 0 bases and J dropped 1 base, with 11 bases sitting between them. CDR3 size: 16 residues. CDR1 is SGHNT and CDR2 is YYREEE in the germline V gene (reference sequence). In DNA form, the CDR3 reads TGTGCCAGCAGCTTGGACAGGGTTAAGTCTGGAAACACCATATATTTT. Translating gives CASSLDRVKSGNTIYF.

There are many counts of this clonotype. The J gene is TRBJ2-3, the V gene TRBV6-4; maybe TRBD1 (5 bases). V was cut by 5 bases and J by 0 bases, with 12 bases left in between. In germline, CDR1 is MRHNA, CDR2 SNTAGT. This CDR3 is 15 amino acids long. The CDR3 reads CASSTSQDSTDTQYF. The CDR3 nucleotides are TGTGCCAGCAGTACGTCACAGGATAGCACAGATACGCAGTATTTT.

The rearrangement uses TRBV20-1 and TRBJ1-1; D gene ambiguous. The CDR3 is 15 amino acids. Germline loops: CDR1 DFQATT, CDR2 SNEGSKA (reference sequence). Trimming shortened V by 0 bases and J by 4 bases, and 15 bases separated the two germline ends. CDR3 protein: CSARDLLAAGTEAFF. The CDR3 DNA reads TGCAGTGCTAGAGATTTGCTGGCGGCGGGCACTGAAGCTTTCTTT.

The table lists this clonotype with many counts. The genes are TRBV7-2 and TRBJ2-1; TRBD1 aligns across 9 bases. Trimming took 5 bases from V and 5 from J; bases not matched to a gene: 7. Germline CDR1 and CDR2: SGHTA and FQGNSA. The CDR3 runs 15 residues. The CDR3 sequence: CASSQPGQGNNEQFF. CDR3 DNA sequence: TGTGCCAGCAGCCAGCCGGGACAGGGTAACAATGAGCAGTTCTTC.

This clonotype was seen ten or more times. The CDR3 protein is CASSPRERGFSYNEQFF. The CDR3 DNA reads TGTGCCAGCAGCCCCAGAGAGCGGGGATTCTCCTACAATGAGCAGTTCTTC. The chain joins TRBV11-2 to TRBJ2-1, with 7 positions matching TRBD2. Germline V gene data show CDR1 as SGHAT and CDR2 as FQNNGV. Trimming removed 5 bases from V and 0 bases from J; junction bases left unmatched: 10. CDR3 length equals 17 residues.

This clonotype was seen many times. The CDR3 DNA is TGTGCCAGCTCACCGACTAGCGGGGGGGCCAATGAGCAGTTCTTC. Translating it yields CASSPTSGGANEQFF. The chain employs TRBV18 and TRBJ2-1; 14 bases match TRBD2. CDR3 length equals 15 residues. V was clipped by 3 bases and J by 6 bases; unmatched bases: 1. The germline CDR1 and CDR2 sequences are KGHSH and LQKENI. The full variable domain, with the rest looked up from reference TRBV18 and TRBJ2-1, is NAGVMQNPRHLVRRRGQEARLRCSPMKGHSHVYWYRQLPEEGLKFMVYLQKENIIDESGMPKERFSAEFPKEGPSILRIQQVVRGDSAAYFCASSPTSGGANEQFFGPGTRLTVL.

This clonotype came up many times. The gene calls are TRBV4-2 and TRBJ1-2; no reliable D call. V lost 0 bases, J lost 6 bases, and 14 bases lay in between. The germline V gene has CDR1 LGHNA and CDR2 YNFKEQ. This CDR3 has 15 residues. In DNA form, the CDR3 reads TGTGCCAGCAGCCAAGATCCAACCCCCGGGGATGGCTACACCTTC. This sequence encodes CASSQDPTPGDGYTF.

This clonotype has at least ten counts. The CDR3 DNA follows: TGCAGCGCCGGATGGGACAGGGGGATGAACACTGAAGCTTTCTTT. Translating it yields CSAGWDRGMNTEAFF. This rearrangement joins TRBV29-1 to TRBJ1-1; TRBD1 aligns across 11 bases. V lost 7 bases to trimming and J lost 0 bases; unmatched junction nucleotides: 7. CDR1 and CDR2 (germline): SQVTM, ANQGSEA. CDR3 size: 15 residues.

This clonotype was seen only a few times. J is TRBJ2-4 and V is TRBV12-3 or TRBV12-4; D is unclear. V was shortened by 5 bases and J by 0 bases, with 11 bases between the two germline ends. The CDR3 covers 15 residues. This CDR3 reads CASSPWTVAKNIQYF. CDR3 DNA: TGTGCCAGCAGTCCCTGGACGGTAGCCAAAAACATTCAGTACTTC.

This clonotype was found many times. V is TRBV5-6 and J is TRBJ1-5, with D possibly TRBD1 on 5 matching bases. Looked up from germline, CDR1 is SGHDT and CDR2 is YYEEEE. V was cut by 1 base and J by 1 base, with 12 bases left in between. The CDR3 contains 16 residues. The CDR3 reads CASSLSLGRSNQPQHF. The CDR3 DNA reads TGTGCCAGCAGCTTGTCTCTGGGGCGAAGCAATCAGCCCCAGCATTTT.

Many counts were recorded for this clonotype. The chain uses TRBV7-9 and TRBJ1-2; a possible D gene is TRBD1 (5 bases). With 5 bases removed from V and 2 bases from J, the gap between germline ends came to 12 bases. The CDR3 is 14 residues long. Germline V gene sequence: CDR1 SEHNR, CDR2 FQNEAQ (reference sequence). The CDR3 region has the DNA TGTGCCAGCAGCAAACAGGCGAGCAACTATGGCTACACCTTC. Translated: CASSKQASNYGYTF. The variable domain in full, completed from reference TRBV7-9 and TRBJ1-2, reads DTGVSQNPRHKITKRGQNVTFRCDPISEHNRLYWYRQTLGQGPEFLTYFQNEAQLEKSRLLSDRFSAERPKGSFSTLEIQRTEQGDSAMYLCASSKQASNYGYTFGSGTRLTVV.

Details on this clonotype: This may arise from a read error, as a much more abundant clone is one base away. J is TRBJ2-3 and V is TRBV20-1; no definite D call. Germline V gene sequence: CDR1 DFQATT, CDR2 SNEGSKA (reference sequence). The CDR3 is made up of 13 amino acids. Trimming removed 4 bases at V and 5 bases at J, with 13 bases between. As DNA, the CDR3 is TGCAGTGCTATACCTAAGTCAGAAGATACGCAGTATTTT. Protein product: CSAIPKSEDTQYF.

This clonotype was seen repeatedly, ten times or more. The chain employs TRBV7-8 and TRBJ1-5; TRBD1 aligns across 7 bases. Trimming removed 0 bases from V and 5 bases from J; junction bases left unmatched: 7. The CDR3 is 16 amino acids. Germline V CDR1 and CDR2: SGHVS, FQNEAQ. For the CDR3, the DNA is TGTGCCAGCAGCTTAGCGTACAGGGGCTCGGATCAGCCCCAGCATTTT. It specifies CASSLAYRGSDQPQHF.

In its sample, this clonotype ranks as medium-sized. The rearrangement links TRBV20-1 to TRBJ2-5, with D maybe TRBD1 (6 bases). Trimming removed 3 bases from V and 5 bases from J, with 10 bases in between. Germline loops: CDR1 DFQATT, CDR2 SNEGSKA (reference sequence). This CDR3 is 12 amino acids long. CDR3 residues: CSARGAGETQYF. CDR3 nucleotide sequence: TGCAGTGCTAGGGGGGCAGGGGAGACCCAGTACTTC.

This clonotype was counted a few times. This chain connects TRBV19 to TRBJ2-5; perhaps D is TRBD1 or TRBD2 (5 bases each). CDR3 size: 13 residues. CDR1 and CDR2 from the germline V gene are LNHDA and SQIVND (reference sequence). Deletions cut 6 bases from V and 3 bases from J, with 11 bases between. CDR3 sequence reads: CASSRDGEETQYF. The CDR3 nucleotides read TGTGCCAGTAGCCGGGACGGTGAAGAGACCCAGTACTTC. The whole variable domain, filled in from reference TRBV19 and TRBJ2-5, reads DGGITQSPKYLFRKEGQNVTLSCEQNLNHDAMYWYRQDPGQGLRLIYYSQIVNDFQKGDIAEGYSVSREKKESFPLTVTSAQKNPTAFYLCASSRDGEETQYFGPGTRLLVL.

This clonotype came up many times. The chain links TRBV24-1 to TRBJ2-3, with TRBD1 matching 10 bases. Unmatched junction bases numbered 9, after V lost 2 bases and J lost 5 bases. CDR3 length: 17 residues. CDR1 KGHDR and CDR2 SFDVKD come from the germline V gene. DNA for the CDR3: TGTGCCACCAGTGATTCTCCGGGACAGGGGCAGAAAGATACGCAGTATTTT. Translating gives CATSDSPGQGQKDTQYF.

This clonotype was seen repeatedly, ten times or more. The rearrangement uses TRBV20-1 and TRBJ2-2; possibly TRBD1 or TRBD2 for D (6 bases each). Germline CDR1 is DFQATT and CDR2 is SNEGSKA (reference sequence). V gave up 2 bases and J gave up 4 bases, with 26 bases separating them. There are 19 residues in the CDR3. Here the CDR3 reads CSARTPGGSAMASTGELFF. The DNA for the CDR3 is TGCAGTGCTAGAACCCCCGGGGGCTCCGCGATGGCGAGCACCGGGGAGCTGTTTTTT.

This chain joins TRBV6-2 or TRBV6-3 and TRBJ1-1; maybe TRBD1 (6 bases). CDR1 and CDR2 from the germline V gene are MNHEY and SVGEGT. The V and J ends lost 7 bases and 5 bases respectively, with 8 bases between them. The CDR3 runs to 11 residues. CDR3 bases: TGTGCCAGCAATACAGGGACTGAAGCTTTCTTT. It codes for CASNTGTEAFF.

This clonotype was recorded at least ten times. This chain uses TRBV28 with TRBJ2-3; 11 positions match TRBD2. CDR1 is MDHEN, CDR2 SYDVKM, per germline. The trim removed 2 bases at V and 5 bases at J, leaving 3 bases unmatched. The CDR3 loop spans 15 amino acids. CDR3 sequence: CASSLRTSGQDTQYF. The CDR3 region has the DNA TGTGCCAGCAGTTTAAGGACTAGCGGGCAAGATACGCAGTATTTT.

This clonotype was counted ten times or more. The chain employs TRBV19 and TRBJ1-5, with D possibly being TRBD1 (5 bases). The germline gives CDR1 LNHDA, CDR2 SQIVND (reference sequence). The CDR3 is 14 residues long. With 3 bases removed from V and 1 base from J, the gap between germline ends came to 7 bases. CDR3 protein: CASSIGGSNQPQHF. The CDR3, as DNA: TGTGCCAGTAGTATCGGGGGGAGCAATCAGCCCCAGCATTTT.

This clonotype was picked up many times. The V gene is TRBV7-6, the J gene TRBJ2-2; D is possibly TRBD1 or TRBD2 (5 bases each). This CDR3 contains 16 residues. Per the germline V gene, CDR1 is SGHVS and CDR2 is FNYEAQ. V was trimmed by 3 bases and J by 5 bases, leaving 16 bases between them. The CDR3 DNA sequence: TGTGCCAGCAGCTTCAGCCAGGGAGCATGGACCGGGGAGCTGTTTTTT. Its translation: CASSFSQGAWTGELFF.

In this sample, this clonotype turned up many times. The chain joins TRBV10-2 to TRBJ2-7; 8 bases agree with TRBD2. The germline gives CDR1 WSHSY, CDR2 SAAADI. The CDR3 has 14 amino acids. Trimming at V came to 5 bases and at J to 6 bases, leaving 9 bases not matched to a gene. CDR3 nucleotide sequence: TGCGCCAGCAGTACGATCGGGGGGGCGGGCGAGCAGTACTTC. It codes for CASSTIGGAGEQYF.

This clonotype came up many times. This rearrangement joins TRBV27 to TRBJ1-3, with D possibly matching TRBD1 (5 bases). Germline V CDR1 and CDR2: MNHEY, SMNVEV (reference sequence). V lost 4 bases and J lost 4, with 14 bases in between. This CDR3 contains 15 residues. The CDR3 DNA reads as TGTGCCAGCAGTTCCACACAGGATTTCGGAAACACCATATATTTT. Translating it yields CASSSTQDFGNTIYF.

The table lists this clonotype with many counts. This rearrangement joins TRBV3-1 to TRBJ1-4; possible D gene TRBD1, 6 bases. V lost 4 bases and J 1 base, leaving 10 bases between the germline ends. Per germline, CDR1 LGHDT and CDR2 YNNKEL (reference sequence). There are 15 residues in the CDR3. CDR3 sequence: CASSPTGLTNEKLFF. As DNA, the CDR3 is TGTGCCAGCAGCCCCACAGGGTTAACTAATGAAAAACTGTTTTTT. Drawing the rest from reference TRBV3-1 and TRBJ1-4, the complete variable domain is DTAVSQTPKYLVTQMGNDKSIKCEQNLGHDTMYWYKQDSKKFLKIMFSYNNKELIINETVPNRFSPKSPDKAHLNLHINSLELGDSAVYFCASSPTGLTNEKLFFGSGTQLSVL.